The TCR beta chain under discussion was sequenced for a study of cytomegalovirus exposure and HLA in healthy donors. Across the study: The study's early data release held 75 million to 95 million unique TCRs from HLA-typed donors.

Both 60 Vbeta primers and 13 Jbeta primers went into the PCR. The data were produced by immunoSEQ multiplex PCR, yet TCRdb's version contains in-frame clones alone and is incomplete. The sample holds some 200,000 clones, about 79% seen once. A note on this clone: One junction end disagrees with the germline gene, perhaps due to a read error.

This TCR came from a boy younger than 10 in good health and CMV-seronegative. Input material: PBMCs.

The CDR3, as DNA: TGTACCAGCATCCCCCCAGGGGGAGGCGATCAGCCCCAGCATTTT. Its translation: CTSIPPGGGDQPQHF. The rearrangement joins TRBV6-1 to TRBJ1-5, with TRBD1 matching 7 bases. CDR1 MNHNS and CDR2 SASEGT come from the germline V gene. CDR3 length: 15 amino acids.